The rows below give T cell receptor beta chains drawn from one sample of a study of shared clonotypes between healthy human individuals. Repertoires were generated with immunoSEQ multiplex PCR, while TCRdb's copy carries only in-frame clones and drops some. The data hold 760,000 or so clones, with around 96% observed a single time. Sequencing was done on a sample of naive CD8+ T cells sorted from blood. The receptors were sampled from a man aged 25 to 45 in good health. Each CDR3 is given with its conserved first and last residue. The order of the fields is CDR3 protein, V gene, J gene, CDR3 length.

CASSPSQAYTEAFF,TRBV28,TRBJ1-1,14
CASSPTLGDTGELFF,TRBV27,TRBJ2-2,15
CASSSLTGEGGELFF,TRBV11-3,TRBJ2-2,15
CASSLMPAYEQYF,TRBV6-5,TRBJ2-7,13
CASQMGGVGEQYF,TRBV28,TRBJ2-7,13
CASSLSVTQYF,TRBV7-6,TRBJ2-5,11
CASSLEEGVVGNTEAFF,TRBV5-4,TRBJ1-1,17
CASSFRTGLSYEQYF,TRBV7-6,TRBJ2-7,15
CASSPNDDLTYEQYF,TRBV28,TRBJ2-7,15
CASSLFLGSRTGVNTEAFF,TRBV5-1,TRBJ1-1,19
CASSQETYEQYF,TRBV4-1,TRBJ2-7,12
CASSQIERGLGYTF,TRBV4-2,TRBJ1-2,14
CASSNYPTSGDGRNEQFF,TRBV5-1,TRBJ2-1,18
CASSEGLGSSYGYTF,TRBV25-1,TRBJ1-2,15
CATSSGDTEAFF,TRBV15,TRBJ1-1,12
CASSYSLGYHYGYTF,TRBV6-5,TRBJ1-2,15
CSAGPGRNTGELFF,TRBV29-1,TRBJ2-2,14
CASSLGPGDEQFF,TRBV7-9,TRBJ2-1,13
CASSDGGRAPTDTQYF,TRBV11-2,TRBJ2-3,16
CASFDRGPGYTF,TRBV4-1,TRBJ1-2,12
CASSFAGSYEQYF,TRBV28,TRBJ2-7,13
CASSLGPPDTSHSNQPQHF,TRBV7-9,TRBJ1-5,19
CASSVAGTYEQYF,TRBV19,TRBJ2-7,13
CASSLSRAQETQYF,TRBV5-1,TRBJ2-5,14